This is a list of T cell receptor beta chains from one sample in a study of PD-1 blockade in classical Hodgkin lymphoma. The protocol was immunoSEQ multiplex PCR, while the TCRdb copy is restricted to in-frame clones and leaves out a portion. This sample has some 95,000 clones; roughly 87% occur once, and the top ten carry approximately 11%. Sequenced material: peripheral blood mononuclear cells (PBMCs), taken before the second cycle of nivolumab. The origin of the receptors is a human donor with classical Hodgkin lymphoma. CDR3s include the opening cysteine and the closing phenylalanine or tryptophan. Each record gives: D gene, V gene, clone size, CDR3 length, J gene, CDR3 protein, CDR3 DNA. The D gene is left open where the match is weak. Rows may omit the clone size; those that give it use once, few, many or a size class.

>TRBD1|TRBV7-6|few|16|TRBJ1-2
CASSSTGGLANYGYTF
TGTGCCAGCAGCTCAACAGGGGGCCTAGCTAACTATGGCTACACCTTC
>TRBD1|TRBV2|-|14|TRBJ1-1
CASRWDSMNEEAFF
TGTGCCAGCAGGTGGGACAGCATGAACGAAGAAGCTTTCTTT
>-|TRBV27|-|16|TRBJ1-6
CASTPLVGDGLSPLHF
TGTGCCAGCACGCCCCTCGTAGGGGACGGGCTTTCACCCCTCCACTTT
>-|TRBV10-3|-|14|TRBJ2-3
CAISASEVADTQYF
TGTGCCATCAGTGCAAGCGAAGTGGCGGATACGCAGTATTTT
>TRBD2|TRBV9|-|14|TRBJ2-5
CASSPGLAAETQYF
TGTGCCAGCAGCCCTGGACTAGCAGCAGAGACCCAGTACTTC
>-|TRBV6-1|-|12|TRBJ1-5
CASRTGNQPQHF
TGTGCCAGCAGAACGGGAAATCAGCCCCAGCATTTT
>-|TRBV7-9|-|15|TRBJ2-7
CASSPHGGPPYEQYF
TGTGCCAGCAGCCCTCATGGGGGACCACCCTACGAGCAGTACTTC
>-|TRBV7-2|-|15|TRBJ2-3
CASSLGVVSADTQYF
TGTGCCAGCAGCTTAGGAGTCGTTTCCGCAGATACGCAGTATTTT
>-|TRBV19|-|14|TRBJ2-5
CASSILTDQETQYF
TGTGCCAGTAGTATCCTGACAGATCAAGAGACCCAGTACTTC
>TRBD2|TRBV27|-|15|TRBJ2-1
CASSPRGLAYNEQFF
TGTGCCAGCAGTCCCCGGGGACTAGCCTACAATGAGCAGTTCTTC
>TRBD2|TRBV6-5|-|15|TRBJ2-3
CASSYTSGYTDTQYF
TGTGCCAGCAGTTACACTAGCGGCTACACAGATACGCAGTATTTT
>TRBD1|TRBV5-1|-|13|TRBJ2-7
CASSLDRGYEQYF
TGCGCCAGCAGCTTGGACAGGGGCTACGAGCAGTACTTC
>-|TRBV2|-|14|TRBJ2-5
CATMGRWDQETQYF
TGTGCCACCATGGGACGGTGGGACCAAGAGACCCAGTACTTC
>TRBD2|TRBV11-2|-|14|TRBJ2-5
CASSPLAGGMTQYF
TGTGCCAGCAGCCCCCTAGCGGGGGGGATGACCCAGTACTTC
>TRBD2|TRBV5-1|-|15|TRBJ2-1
CASSWTSTSYNEQFF
TGCGCCAGCAGCTGGACTAGTACCTCCTACAATGAGCAGTTCTTC
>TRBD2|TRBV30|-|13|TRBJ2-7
CAWSSWEGGKQYF
TGTGCCTGGAGTTCTTGGGAGGGAGGTAAGCAGTACTTC
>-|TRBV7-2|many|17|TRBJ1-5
CASSLRGGQGPYQPQHF
TGTGCCAGCAGCCTTAGGGGGGGGCAGGGCCCGTATCAGCCCCAGCATTTT
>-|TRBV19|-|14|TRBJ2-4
CASSIPGFKNIQYF
TGTGCCAGTAGTATTCCCGGGTTTAAAAACATTCAGTACTTC
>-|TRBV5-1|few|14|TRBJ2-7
CASSLQILSDEQYF
TGCGCCAGCAGCTTACAAATCCTCTCGGACGAGCAGTACTTC
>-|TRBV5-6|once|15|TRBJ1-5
CASSLGGPLNQPQHF
TGTGCCAGCAGCTTGGGTGGCCCGCTCAATCAGCCCCAGCATTTT
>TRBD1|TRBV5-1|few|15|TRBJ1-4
CASSGQGIGNEKLFF
TGCGCCAGCAGCGGACAGGGTATCGGAAATGAAAAACTGTTTTTT
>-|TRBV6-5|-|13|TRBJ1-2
CASSVGGRYGYTF
TGTGCCAGCAGTGTCGGGGGGCGCTATGGCTACACCTTC
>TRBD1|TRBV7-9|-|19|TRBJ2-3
CASSLAFFGTGNEADTQYF
TGTGCCAGCAGCTTAGCGTTTTTCGGGACAGGGAACGAGGCAGATACGCAGTATTTT
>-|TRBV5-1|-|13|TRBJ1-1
CASSADSSNEAFF
TGCGCCAGCAGCGCGGACAGTTCTAATGAAGCTTTCTTT
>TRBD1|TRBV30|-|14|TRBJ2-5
CAWSRGQEIETQYF
TGTGCCTGGAGTCGGGGACAGGAGATCGAGACCCAGTACTTC
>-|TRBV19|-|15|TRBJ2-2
CASSKGLGDTGELFF
TGTGCCAGTAGTAAAGGGTTAGGTGACACCGGGGAGCTGTTTTTT
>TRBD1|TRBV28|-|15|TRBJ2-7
CASSSPGQGAYEQYF
TGTGCCAGCAGTTCCCCCGGACAGGGGGCCTACGAGCAGTACTTC
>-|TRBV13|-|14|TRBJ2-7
CASTRDGSSYEQYF
TGTGCCAGCACCAGAGACGGCAGCTCCTACGAGCAGTACTTC
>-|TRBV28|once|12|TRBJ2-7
CAAAKSQYEQYF
TGTGCCGCCGCAAAATCCCAATACGAGCAGTACTTC
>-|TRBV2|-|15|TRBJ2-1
CASRLRGDSYNEQFF
TGTGCCAGCAGGTTGAGGGGAGACTCCTACAATGAGCAGTTCTTC
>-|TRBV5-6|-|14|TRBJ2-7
CASSLIPTPYEQYF
TGTGCCAGCAGCCTTATCCCAACCCCCTACGAGCAGTACTTC
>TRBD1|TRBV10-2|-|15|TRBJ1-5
CASSRDRGRTQPQHF
TGCGCCAGCAGTCGGGACAGGGGCCGTACTCAGCCCCAGCATTTT
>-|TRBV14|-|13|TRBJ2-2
CASSPRVGGELFF
TGTGCCAGCAGCCCCCGGGTCGGCGGGGAGCTGTTTTTT
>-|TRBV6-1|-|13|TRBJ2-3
CASYLRGTDTQYF
TGTGCCAGCTACTTAAGGGGCACAGATACGCAGTATTTT
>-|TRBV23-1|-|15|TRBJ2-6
CASSQLITGSTVLTF
TGCGCCAGCAGTCAATTAATAACGGGATCCACCGTCCTGACTTTC
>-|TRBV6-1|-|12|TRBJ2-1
CAQESGSNEQFF
TGTGCCCAAGAGTCGGGGAGCAATGAGCAGTTCTTC
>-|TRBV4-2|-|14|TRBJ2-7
CASSQDPGQGEQYF
TGTGCCAGCAGCCAAGATCCTGGGCAGGGCGAGCAGTACTTC
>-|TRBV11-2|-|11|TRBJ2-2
CASIAGGELFF
TGTGCCAGCATCGCAGGAGGGGAGCTGTTTTTT
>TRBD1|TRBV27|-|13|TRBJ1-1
CARWSPGGTEAFF
TGTGCCAGGTGGTCTCCAGGGGGCACTGAAGCTTTCTTT
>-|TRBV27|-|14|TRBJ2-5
CASSLSDARETQYF
TGTGCCAGCAGTTTATCGGACGCGAGAGAGACCCAGTACTTC
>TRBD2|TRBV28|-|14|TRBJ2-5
CASSKPGLAETQYF
TGTGCCAGCAGTAAGCCGGGACTAGCGGAGACCCAGTACTTC
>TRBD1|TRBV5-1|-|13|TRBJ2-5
CASSLEWTGGEYF
TGCGCCAGCAGCTTGGAATGGACAGGGGGCGAGTACTTC
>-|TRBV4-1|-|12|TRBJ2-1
CASSQTYNEQFF
TGCGCCAGCAGCCAGACATACAATGAGCAGTTCTTC
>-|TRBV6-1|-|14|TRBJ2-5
CASSVQTGRETQYF
TGTGCCAGCAGCGTTCAAACGGGGAGAGAGACCCAGTACTTC
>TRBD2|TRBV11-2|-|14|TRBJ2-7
CASSLVVSGGAQYF
TGTGCCAGCAGCTTAGTCGTGTCGGGAGGGGCTCAGTACTTC
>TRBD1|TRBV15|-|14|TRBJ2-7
CATSRGTGVYEQYF
TGTGCCACCAGCAGAGGGACAGGGGTCTACGAGCAGTACTTC
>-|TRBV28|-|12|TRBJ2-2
CASRGYTGELFF
TGTGCCAGCAGAGGGTACACCGGGGAGCTGTTTTTT
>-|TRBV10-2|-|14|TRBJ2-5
CASSERGIGETQYF
TGCGCCAGCAGTGAGCGGGGAATCGGAGAGACCCAGTACTTC
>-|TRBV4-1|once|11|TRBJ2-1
CASSSTNEQFF
TGCGCCAGCAGCTCAACCAATGAGCAGTTCTTC
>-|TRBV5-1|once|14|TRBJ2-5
CASSSGAGQETQYF
TGCGCCAGCAGCTCTGGGGCAGGACAAGAGACCCAGTACTTC
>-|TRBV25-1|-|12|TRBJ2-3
CASSEYPDTQYF
TGTGCCAGCAGTGAATATCCAGATACGCAGTATTTT
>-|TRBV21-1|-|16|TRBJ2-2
CASSAGTGTDDGELFF
TGTGCCAGCAGCGCAGGGACCGGGACAGACGACGGGGAGCTGTTTTTT
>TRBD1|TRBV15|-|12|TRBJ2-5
CATSQGDETQYF
TGTGCCACCTCACAGGGGGATGAGACCCAGTACTTC
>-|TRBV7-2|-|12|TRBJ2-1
CASSPRTLQQFF
TGTGCCAGCAGCCCGCGGACCCTTCAGCAGTTCTTC
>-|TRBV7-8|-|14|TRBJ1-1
CASSLVSGYTEAFF
TGTGCCAGCAGCTTAGTCTCGGGGTACACTGAAGCTTTCTTT